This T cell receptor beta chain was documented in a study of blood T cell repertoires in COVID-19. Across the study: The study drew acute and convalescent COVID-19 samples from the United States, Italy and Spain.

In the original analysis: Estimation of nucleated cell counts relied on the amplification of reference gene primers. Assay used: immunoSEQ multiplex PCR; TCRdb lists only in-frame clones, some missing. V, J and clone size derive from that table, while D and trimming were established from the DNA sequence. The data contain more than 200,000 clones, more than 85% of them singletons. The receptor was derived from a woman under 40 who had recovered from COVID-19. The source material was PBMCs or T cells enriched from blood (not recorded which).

CDR3 residues: CASSLAGTGSYNEQFF. As DNA, the CDR3 is TGTGCCAGCAGTTTAGCCGGGACAGGCTCCTACAATGAGCAGTTCTTC. V gene TRBV5-6 combines with J gene TRBJ2-1; 8 positions match TRBD1. The CDR3 covers 16 residues. Unmatched junction bases numbered 7, after V lost 5 bases and J lost 0 bases. From germline, CDR1 is SGHDT and CDR2 YYEEEE. Based on the CDR3 plus reference TRBV5-6 and TRBJ2-1, the full variable domain is DAGVTQSPTHLIKTRGQQVTLRCSPKSGHDTVSWYQQALGQGPQFIFQYYEEEERQRGNFPDRFSGHQFPNYSSELNVNALLLGDSALYLCASSLAGTGSYNEQFFGPGTRLTVL.